This TCR beta chain stems from a study of blood T cell repertoires in COVID-19. Study-wide context: Specimens from acute and convalescent COVID-19 originated in the United States, Italy and Spain. The analysed material was cDNA or gDNA that came from T cells, B-cell-depleted T cells, or PBMCs.

This CDR3 comprises 14 residues. V shed 4 bases and J shed 3 bases, with 12 bases lying between them. The germline V gene has CDR1 MGHRA and CDR2 YSYEKL. Per the original data handling: It was from reference gene primer amplification that nucleated cell counts were estimated. Using immunoSEQ multiplex PCR, the repertoire was profiled, and TCRdb retains in-frame clones only, with some absent. V, J and clone size are taken as reported in that table, and D and trimming were inferred from the DNA itself. The sample has around 72,000 clones, 80% to 85% seen once; the top ten hold about 5%. In this sample, this clone turned up once.

The V and J genes are TRBV4-1 and TRBJ1-2, with D possibly being TRBD1 (6 bases). Sequenced material: peripheral blood. The sequence derives from a woman aged 55-69 years with acute or convalescent COVID-19. Written as DNA, the CDR3 is TGCGCCAGCAGCCGTCAGGGGCCGGACTATGGCTACACCTTC. Its protein is CASSRQGPDYGYTF.